This T cell receptor (beta chain) derives from a study of blood T cell repertoires in COVID-19. CDR3 length equals 15 residues. Germline V gene data show CDR1 as SGDLS and CDR2 as YYNGEE. The ends lost 0 bases at V and 6 bases at J; junction bases unmatched: 5. Under the authors' procedure: Reference gene primer amplification gave estimated nucleated cell counts. TCRdb's copy holds only in-frame clones and misses some; the assay was immunoSEQ multiplex PCR. For V, J and clone size, that table is used; D and trimming come from the DNA. This sample has about 200,000 clones, with 70% to 90% found just once.

The J gene is TRBJ2-1, the V gene TRBV9; 8 nucleotides line up with TRBD2. The sequence was obtained from a man aged 60-69 years with active or convalescent COVID-19. The source material was peripheral blood. CDR3: CASSVGGSGGNEQFF. In nucleotides, the CDR3 is TGTGCCAGCAGCGTAGGGGGAAGCGGGGGCAATGAGCAGTTCTTC.